The rows below give T cell receptor beta chains drawn from one sample of a study of blood T cell repertoires in COVID-19. Sequencing was performed with immunoSEQ multiplex PCR; in TCRdb, only in-frame clones are kept and a portion is missing. The sample contains about 92,000 clones, around 67% of which appear only once. The sample comprised peripheral blood. The receptor source for this set is an older woman in a cohort sampled during active or convalescent COVID-19. Each CDR3 is given with its conserved first and last residue. The D gene is left open where the match is weak.

TRBJ2-7 TRBV5-1 - CASSPGHHLGGEQYF
TRBJ2-7 TRBV5-1 TRBD1 CASRFGGTGSYEQYF
TRBJ1-2 TRBV27 - CASSSPGVGYTF
TRBJ2-1 TRBV28 - CASSFTGWMNEQFF
TRBJ1-3 TRBV9 TRBD1 CASSVGTGSGNTIYF
TRBJ2-2 TRBV7-9 - CASSFYQSGELFF
TRBJ1-2 TRBV2 - CASAVTPGGYTF
TRBJ2-7 TRBV10-3 TRBD1 CAIKGTGGSYEQYF
TRBJ1-1 TRBV20-1 - CSASPNTEAFF
TRBJ1-4 TRBV30 - CAWGGAVGPNEKLFF
TRBJ1-1 TRBV5-1 - CASSLGAMNTEAFF
TRBJ1-2 TRBV5-4 - CASSRGRGAGYGYTF
TRBJ2-1 TRBV7-6 TRBD2 CASSLASGAGYNEQFF
TRBJ1-2 TRBV6-2/TRBV6-3 - CASSYRTHYGYTF
TRBJ1-3 TRBV10-3 - CAISGTSSGNTIYF
TRBJ2-5 TRBV29-1 TRBD1 CSVYSPGQGKETQYF
TRBJ2-3 TRBV11-2 TRBD1 CASSVHRDRGTDTQYF
TRBJ2-2 TRBV27 - CASSQLTGTGELFF
TRBJ2-3 TRBV29-1 - CSVALGGRQGDTQYF
TRBJ2-1 TRBV27 TRBD1 CASSSIGTGSYNEQFF
TRBJ2-4 TRBV27 - CASSSAHRGKNIQYF
TRBJ2-7 TRBV29-1 TRBD1 CSGLTGKGKYEQYF
TRBJ1-1 TRBV29-1 - CSAGGSFEAFF
TRBJ1-2 TRBV5-1 - CASSLSGQGYGYTF
TRBJ1-2 TRBV5-4 - CASSLEWSVYGYTF
TRBJ1-6 TRBV2 TRBD1 CASSYRGQNSPLHF
TRBJ2-3 TRBV25-1 TRBD2 CASSDSGEYTDTQYF
TRBJ1-1 TRBV4-1 TRBD1 CASSPGQVNTEAFF
TRBJ1-2 TRBV4-1 - CASSQDLGGVYGYTF
TRBJ1-3 TRBV6-6 - CASINSGNTIYF
TRBJ2-7 TRBV5-1 TRBD2 CASSRGVGGERPYEQYF
TRBJ1-4 TRBV7-8 - CASSRRTLLGTNEKLFF
TRBJ1-3 TRBV11-3 - CASSLTGSSGNTIYF
TRBJ2-3 TRBV6-5 TRBD2 CASMTGGKVSDTQYF
TRBJ1-2 TRBV30 - CAWSEGSDYGYTF
TRBJ1-2 TRBV4-1 - CASSQYREIYGYTF
TRBJ1-5 TRBV4-2 TRBD1 CASSQEAPTGGQPQHF
TRBJ1-5 TRBV6-1 - CASSELGQPQHF
TRBJ1-1 TRBV19 - CASQRGTEAFF
TRBJ1-5 TRBV7-9 - CASSLGQGNQPQHF
TRBJ2-7 TRBV7-7 TRBD1 CASSSSQNGRQGMRSRYEQYF
TRBJ2-7 TRBV2 TRBD2 CASRGLAVSYEQYF
TRBJ1-2 TRBV6-5 - CASSSRANYGYTF
TRBJ2-7 TRBV5-1 TRBD1 CASSPSTGSSYEQYF
TRBJ2-1 TRBV13 TRBD2 CASSPLAISRNEQFF
TRBJ2-6 TRBV2 TRBD1 CASSDDRGLGANVLTF
TRBJ2-2 TRBV2 - CASRARGGVTGELFF
TRBJ2-7 TRBV19 - CASSIVQVDAAYEQYF
TRBJ1-3 TRBV10-3 - CAISGGPDSGNTIYF
TRBJ1-4 TRBV11-2 - CASSLNPGINEKLFF
TRBJ2-7 TRBV4-1 - CASSQSDSGSYEQYF
TRBJ1-6 TRBV10-3 TRBD1 CAAKELQGVNSPLHF